This T cell receptor (beta chain) was obtained from a study of blood T cell repertoires in COVID-19. In the original workflow: How many nucleated cells were present was estimated from reference gene primer amplification. The data were produced by immunoSEQ multiplex PCR, yet TCRdb's version contains in-frame clones alone and is incomplete. V and J calls and clone size are given by that table; D and trimming were obtained from the DNA. The sample contains approximately 90,000 clones, 65% to 90% of which appear only once. V lost 1 base and J 4 bases, leaving 14 bases between the germline ends. The CDR3 is made up of 15 amino acids. CDR1 is LGHNA, CDR2 YNFKEQ, per germline.

The genes are TRBV4-2 and TRBJ2-7; D possibly corresponds to TRBD2 (6 bases). The sample taken for sequencing was peripheral blood. The receptor comes from a man at least 80 years old with active or convalescent COVID-19. The CDR3 DNA reads TGTGCCAGCAGCCAAGGGGACTCCAACACTTACGAGCAGTACTTC. Protein: CASSQGDSNTYEQYF.